This T cell receptor (beta chain) originates from a study of T cell responses to AZD1222 COVID-19 vaccine. The CDR3 length is 13 residues. Looked up from germline, CDR1 is KGHSH and CDR2 is LQKENI. The trim removed 5 bases at V and 8 bases at J, leaving 3 bases unmatched. Notes on the study in general: Compared with day 0, the breadth and depth of the Spike-specific TCR repertoire rose significantly after two doses of AZD1222.

The assay was immunoSEQ multiplex PCR, and TCRdb's table has in-frame clones only and misses some. The table includes about 130,000 clones, roughly 92% detected once. Note on this clone: Its antigen remains unknown.

The chain recombines TRBV18 with TRBJ1-4; TRBD1 agrees at 9 bases. Here the sequenced sample was peripheral blood, taken on day 0 of AZD1222 vaccination. This sequence was found in an adult in good health. CDR3 DNA sequence: TGTGCCAGCTCAGCGGGGACAGGGGAAAAACTGTTTTTT. It codes for CASSAGTGEKLFF.